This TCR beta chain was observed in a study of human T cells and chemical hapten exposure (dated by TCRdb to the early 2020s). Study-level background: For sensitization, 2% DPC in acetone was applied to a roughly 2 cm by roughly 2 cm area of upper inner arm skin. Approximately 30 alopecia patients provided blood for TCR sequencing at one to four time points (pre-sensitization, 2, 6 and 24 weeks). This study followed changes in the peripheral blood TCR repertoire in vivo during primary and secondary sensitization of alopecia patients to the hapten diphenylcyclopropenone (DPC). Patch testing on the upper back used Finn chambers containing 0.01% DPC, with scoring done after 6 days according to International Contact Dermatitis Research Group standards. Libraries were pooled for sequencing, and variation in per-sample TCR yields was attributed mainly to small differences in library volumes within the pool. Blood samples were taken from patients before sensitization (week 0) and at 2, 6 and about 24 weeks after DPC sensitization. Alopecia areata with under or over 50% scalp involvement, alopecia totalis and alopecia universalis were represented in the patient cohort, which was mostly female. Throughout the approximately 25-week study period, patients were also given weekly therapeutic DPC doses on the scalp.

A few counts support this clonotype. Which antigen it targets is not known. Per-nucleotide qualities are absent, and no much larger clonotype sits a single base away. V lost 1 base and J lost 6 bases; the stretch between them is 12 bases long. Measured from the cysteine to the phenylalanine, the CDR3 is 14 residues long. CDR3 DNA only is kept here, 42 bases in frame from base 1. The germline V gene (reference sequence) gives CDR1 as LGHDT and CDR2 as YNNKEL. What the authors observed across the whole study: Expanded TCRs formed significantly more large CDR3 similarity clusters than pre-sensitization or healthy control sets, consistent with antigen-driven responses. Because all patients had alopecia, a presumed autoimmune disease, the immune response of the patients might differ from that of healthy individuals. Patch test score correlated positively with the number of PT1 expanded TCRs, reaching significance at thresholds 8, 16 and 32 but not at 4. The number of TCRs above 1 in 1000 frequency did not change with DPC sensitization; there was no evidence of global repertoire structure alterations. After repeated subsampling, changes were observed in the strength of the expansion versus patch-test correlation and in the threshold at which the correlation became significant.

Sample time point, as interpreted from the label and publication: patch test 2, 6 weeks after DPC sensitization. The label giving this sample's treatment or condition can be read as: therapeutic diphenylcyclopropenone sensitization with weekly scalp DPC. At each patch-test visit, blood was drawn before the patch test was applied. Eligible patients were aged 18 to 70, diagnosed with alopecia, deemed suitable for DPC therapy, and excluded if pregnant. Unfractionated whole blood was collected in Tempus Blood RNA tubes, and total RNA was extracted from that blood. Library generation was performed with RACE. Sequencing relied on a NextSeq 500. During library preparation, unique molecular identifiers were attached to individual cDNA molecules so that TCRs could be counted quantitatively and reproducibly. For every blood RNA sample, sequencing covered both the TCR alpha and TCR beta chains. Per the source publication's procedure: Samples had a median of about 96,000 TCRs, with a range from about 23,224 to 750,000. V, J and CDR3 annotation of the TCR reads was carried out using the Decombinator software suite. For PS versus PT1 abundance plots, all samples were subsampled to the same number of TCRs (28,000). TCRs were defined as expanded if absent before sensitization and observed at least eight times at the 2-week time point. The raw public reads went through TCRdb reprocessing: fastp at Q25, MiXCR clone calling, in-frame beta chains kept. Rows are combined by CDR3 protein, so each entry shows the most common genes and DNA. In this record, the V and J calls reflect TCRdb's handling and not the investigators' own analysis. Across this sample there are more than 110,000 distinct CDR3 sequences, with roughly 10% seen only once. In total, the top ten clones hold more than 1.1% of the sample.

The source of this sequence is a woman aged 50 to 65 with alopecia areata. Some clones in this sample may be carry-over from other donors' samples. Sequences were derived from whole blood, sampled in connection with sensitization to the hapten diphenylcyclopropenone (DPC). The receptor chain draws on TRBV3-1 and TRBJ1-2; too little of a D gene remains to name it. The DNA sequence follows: TGTGCCAGCAGCCAAGGGTACGCTGAGAATGGCTACACCTTC. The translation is CASSQGYAENGYTF. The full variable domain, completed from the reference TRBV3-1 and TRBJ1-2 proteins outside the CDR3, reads DTAVSQTPKYLVTQMGNDKSIKCEQNLGHDTMYWYKQDSKKFLKIMFSYNNKELIINETVPNRFSPKSPDKAHLNLHINSLELGDSAVYFCASSQGYAENGYTFGSGTRLTVV.